This is a list of T cell receptor beta chains from one sample in a study of regulatory T cells in long-lasting Graves disease. TCRdb fed the multiplex PCR reads into MiXCR, producing one record per CDR3 protein. The table includes about 470,000 distinct CDR3 sequences, less than 25% detected once. The source material was peripheral blood mononuclear cells (PBMCs), sampled when the disease was refractory, from a patient treated with antithyroid drugs. The receptor set was obtained from a female donor with Graves disease. Each CDR3 is given with its conserved first and last residue. The D gene is left open where the match is weak. Clone size, where shown, is once, few, many, or a class for clones that have expanded.

v_gene,j_gene,d_gene,abundance,CDR3nt,CDR3aa
TRBV5-1,TRBJ1-2,TRBD1,-,TGCGCCAGCAGCTTCACCGGGACAGGACACTATGGCTACACCTTC,CASSFTGTGHYGYTF
TRBV27,TRBJ1-4,-,-,TGTGCCAGCAGTTCCTCACAGGGTTTGACAACTAATGAAAAACTGTTTTTT,CASSSSQGLTTNEKLFF
TRBV20-1,TRBJ2-7,-,-,TGCAGTGCTGGCCTCACTAGCACCTCCTACGAGCAGTACTTC,CSAGLTSTSYEQYF
TRBV11-2,TRBJ2-7,TRBD1,few,TGTGCCAGCAGCTTCACGACAGGGGGCTACGAGCAGTACTTC,CASSFTTGGYEQYF
TRBV28,TRBJ2-2,TRBD2,few,TGTGCCAGCAGTTTATTAGGTGGACTAGCGGGAGAAAACACCGGGGAGCTGTTTTTT,CASSLLGGLAGENTGELFF
TRBV28,TRBJ1-1,-,-,TGTGCCAGCAGTTTCGGACAGATCAACACTGAAGCCTTCTTT,CASSFGQINTEAFF
TRBV28,TRBJ1-1,-,many,-,CASSSSMTNTEAFF
TRBV19,TRBJ2-7,-,-,TGTGCCAGTAGTGCTTCAGCTGACGAGCAGTACTTC,CASSASADEQYF
TRBV2,TRBJ1-4,TRBD1,many,TGTGCCAGCATGTTCCAGGGGGGGCATGAAAAACTGTTTTTT,CASMFQGGHEKLFF
TRBV5-1,TRBJ2-5,TRBD2,few,TGCGCCAGCAGCTTGGCCGAGAGTAGCGGGAGAGTGGAGACCCAGTACTTC,CASSLAESSGRVETQYF
TRBV5-6,TRBJ1-6,-,-,TGTGCCAGCAGAGAGACCGGGACGACCTATAATTCACCCCTCCACTTT,CASRETGTTYNSPLHF
TRBV7-2,TRBJ2-5,TRBD1,many,TGTGCCAGCACCGAAGAGGGGACAGGGAAAGAGACCCAGTACTTC,CASTEEGTGKETQYF
TRBV28,TRBJ1-5,-,many,TGTGCCAGCAGTTCCTCACGAGCTAGCAATCAGCCCCAGCATTTT,CASSSSRASNQPQHF
TRBV12-3/TRBV12-4,TRBJ1-5,-,few,TGTGCCAGCAGTTTATTCAGGAATCAGCCCCAGCATTTT,CASSLFRNQPQHF
TRBV2,TRBJ2-1,-,many,TGTGCCAGCAGCGTGGACAATGAGCAGTTCTTC,CASSVDNEQFF
TRBV10-3,TRBJ2-7,TRBD2,-,TGTGCCATCAGGGGACTAGCGGCCTACGAGCAGTACTTC,CAIRGLAAYEQYF
TRBV19,TRBJ1-5,-,-,TGTGCCAGTAGTACTGAGAGACAGCCCCAGCATTTT,CASSTERQPQHF
TRBV24-1,TRBJ2-1,TRBD2,-,TGTGCCACCAGAACTAGCGGGATAAGGAATGAGCAGTTCTTC,CATRTSGIRNEQFF
TRBV6-5,TRBJ2-7,-,-,TGTGCCAGCAGTTACTCGGGGACGACCTACGAGCAGTACTTC,CASSYSGTTYEQYF
TRBV7-9,TRBJ2-7,TRBD1,-,TGTGCCAGCAGCCTTCCGGACAGGGACCCCTACGAGCAGTACTTC,CASSLPDRDPYEQYF
TRBV6-2/TRBV6-3,TRBJ2-3,-,-,TGTGCCAGCAGGCCCCCGCGGGACACAGATACGCAGTATTTT,CASRPPRDTDTQYF
TRBV27,TRBJ2-7,-,few,TGTGCCAGCAGTCCCACCACCGGACACGACGAGCAGTACTTC,CASSPTTGHDEQYF
TRBV28,TRBJ1-4,TRBD1,many,TGTGCCAGCAGTTATGCAGGGGGTTTTAATGAAAAACTGTTTTTT,CASSYAGGFNEKLFF
TRBV19,TRBJ2-7,-,many,TGTGCCAGTAGTATGAACCTCAGGGACGAGCAGTACTTC,CASSMNLRDEQYF
TRBV4-3,TRBJ2-7,TRBD1,-,TGCGCCAGCAGCCCAGGGACAGGGCCCCAACACGAGCAGTACTTC,CASSPGTGPQHEQYF
TRBV27,TRBJ2-1,TRBD2,-,TGTGCCAGCAGTTTACGGGAGGGGTGGTACAATGAGCAGTTCTTC,CASSLREGWYNEQFF
TRBV27,TRBJ2-5,-,-,TGTGCCAGCAGCCCGGACAGCTATCAAGAAACCCAGTACTTC,CASSPDSYQETQYF
TRBV18,TRBJ2-2,-,few,TGTGCCAGCTCACCCCTGGACGGCACCGGGGAGCTGTTTTTT,CASSPLDGTGELFF
TRBV6-5,TRBJ1-5,-,-,TGTGCCAGCAGTTACTCACGTTTAATTCAGCCCCAGCATTTT,CASSYSRLIQPQHF
TRBV28,TRBJ2-7,TRBD2,few,TGTGCCAGCAGTTTAGGGACTAGCGGGAGTGCCTACGAGCAGTACTTC,CASSLGTSGSAYEQYF
TRBV5-1,TRBJ2-1,-,-,TGCGCCAGCAGCTTGGGGTCTAGCGCGAGCTCCTACAATGAGCAGTTCTTC,CASSLGSSASSYNEQFF
TRBV28,TRBJ1-5,-,few,TGTGCCAGCAGTCCAGCCTTTGTGGGCAATCAGCCCCAGCATTTT,CASSPAFVGNQPQHF
TRBV2,TRBJ1-1,-,many,TGTGCCAGCAGTGCCGCAGGGAACACTGAAGCTTTCTTT,CASSAAGNTEAFF
TRBV11-2,TRBJ2-5,TRBD1,many,TGTGCCAGCAGCTTTTATTCTGGGACAGGGACTGGAGAGACCCAGTACTTC,CASSFYSGTGTGETQYF
TRBV7-3,TRBJ2-3,TRBD2,-,TGTGCCAGCAGCTCCGGGACTAGCCTTCATTTT,CASSSGTSLHF
TRBV6-2/TRBV6-3,TRBJ1-3,-,-,TGTGCCAGCCGCCCAGCCAGTGAAGGAAACACCATATATTTT,CASRPASEGNTIYF
TRBV30,TRBJ2-7,TRBD2,few,TGTGCCTGGAGTTGGTCTAGCGGGAGCTACGAGCAGTACTTC,CAWSWSSGSYEQYF
TRBV3-1,TRBJ2-2,-,-,TGTGCCAGCAGCCCAATCCCCGGGAGCCCCGGGGAGCTGTTTTTT,CASSPIPGSPGELFF
TRBV13,TRBJ2-5,TRBD2,many,TGTGCCAGCAGCCTTACGACTAGCGGGAGTGCAGAGACCCAGTACTTC,CASSLTTSGSAETQYF
TRBV5-6,TRBJ1-1,-,few,TGTGCCAGCAGCTGGGGCATTGGTGGCACTGAAGCTTTCTTT,CASSWGIGGTEAFF
TRBV28,TRBJ1-5,-,many,TGTGCCAGCAGTTCGACCCCGTCGCTCGTTCAGCCCCAGCATTTT,CASSSTPSLVQPQHF
TRBV12-3/TRBV12-4,TRBJ1-1,-,many,TGTGCCAGTCAGCTGGGGGGCACTGAAGCTTTCTTT,CASQLGGTEAFF
TRBV19,TRBJ1-6,-,many,TGTGCCAGTAGTGATGTGGGAAGACTGACTTATTCACCCCTCCACTTT,CASSDVGRLTYSPLHF
TRBV7-2,TRBJ1-5,-,many,TGTGCCAGCAGCTCCCACACCTTCGGGGATCCTCAGCCCCAGCATTTT,CASSSHTFGDPQPQHF
TRBV28,TRBJ2-5,-,many,TGTGCCAGCAGGAAGCGGGTTGGGGAGACCCAGTACTTC,CASRKRVGETQYF
TRBV12-3/TRBV12-4,TRBJ1-2,-,many,TGTGCCAGCAGTTTTCATAGCGTGCCCCCTGGCTACACCTTC,CASSFHSVPPGYTF